This TCR beta chain was profiled in a study of response to subunit inactivated influenza vaccine. The CDR3 runs 15 residues. The V gene lost 3 bases and the J gene lost 0 bases, with 9 bases spanning the gap. The germline gives CDR1 SGHRS, CDR2 YFSETQ. Findings and limits, study-wide: Authors suggested each seasonal influenza vaccination recruits few new T cells.

Comments on this clonotype: Its matching antigen is unknown.

Each CDR3 protein is one row after TCRdb ran MiXCR on the RT-PCR reads. The table includes roughly 520,000 distinct CDR3 sequences, roughly 23% detected once. V is TRBV5-1 and J is TRBJ2-2; D is tentatively TRBD1 or TRBD2 (5 bases each). This receptor was taken from a man aged 45-65 years who received an inactivated influenza vaccine. The source was CD4+ T cells sorted from PBMCs, collected 5 days after vaccination. In DNA form, the CDR3 reads TGCGCCAGCAGCTGGGGGACGGCGAACACCGGGGAGCTGTTTTTT. Translated, it gives CASSWGTANTGELFF.